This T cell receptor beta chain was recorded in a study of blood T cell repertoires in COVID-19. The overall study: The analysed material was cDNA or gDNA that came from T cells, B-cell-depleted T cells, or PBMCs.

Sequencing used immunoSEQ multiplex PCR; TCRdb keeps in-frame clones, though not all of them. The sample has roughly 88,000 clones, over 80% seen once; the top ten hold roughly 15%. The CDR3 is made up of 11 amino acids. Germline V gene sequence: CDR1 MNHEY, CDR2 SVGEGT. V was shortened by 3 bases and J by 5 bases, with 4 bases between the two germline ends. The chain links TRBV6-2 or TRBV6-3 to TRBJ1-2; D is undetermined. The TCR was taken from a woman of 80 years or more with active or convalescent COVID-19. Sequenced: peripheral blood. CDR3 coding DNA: TGTGCCAGCAGTTATCATTATGGCTACACCTTC. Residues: CASSYHYGYTF.